This T cell receptor beta chain was found in a study of blood T cell repertoires in COVID-19. Study context: Nucleic acid was either cDNA or gDNA, and it came from T cells, B-cell-depleted T cells, or PBMCs.

The ends were cut back, 2 bases at V and 10 bases at J, with 14 bases in the middle. The germline V gene encodes CDR1 LGHDT and CDR2 YNNKEL (reference sequence). This CDR3 comprises 13 residues. Profiling relied on immunoSEQ multiplex PCR, and the TCRdb table lists in-frame clones only, not all of them. In the table there are around 270,000 clones, over 70% of which are singletons. Sequenced sample: PBMCs or T cells enriched from blood (not recorded which). This receptor was taken from a woman in her thirties or forties who had been exposed to COVID-19. V gene TRBV3-1 (or the pseudogene TRBV3-2) combines with J gene TRBJ1-1; D is ambiguous. As DNA, the CDR3 is TGTGCCAGCAGCCAACCCAAGACGGGTGGAGCTTTCTTT. Its protein is CASSQPKTGGAFF.